This paragraph covers one TCR beta chain sequence. What it recognizes is unknown. The read terminates 3 residues before the CDR3 end, so the remaining end is supplied by the germline J gene. These data are taken from a study of T cells in women clearing cervical HPV infection. Study-wide context: No precancer developed; the control's incident HPV16 infection cleared within 12 months. Study-wide findings and caveats: Effector/memory and HPV-specific T cells were not isolated, and association timing is unknown. CIN3+ cases had significantly higher TCR richness than controls; evenness did not differ.

Trimming stripped 2 bases from V and 4 bases from J, with 6 bases between. In germline, CDR1 is MNHEY, CDR2 SVGEGT. The CDR3 spans 13 residues. immunoSEQ multiplex PCR used an average of approximately 1,300 ng genomic DNA. Clones were read by immunoSEQ multiplex PCR, and TCRdb kept only the in-frame ones, dropping some. This sample's clone table lists tens of thousands of clones. The sequencing sample was made of blood buffy coat. V and J are TRBV6-2 or TRBV6-3 and TRBJ2-1; no clear D gene. This receptor was taken from a woman aged 18-70 years with a cervical HPV16 infection that either progressed to CIN3+ or cleared (not recorded which). The sequenced part of the CDR3 DNA is TGTGCCAGCAGTTACCTTAAATACAATGAG. Its translation: CASSYLKYNE. The entire CDR3 protein reads CASSYLKYNEQFF.